This is a list of T cell receptor beta chains from one sample in a study of T cells in Graves' hyperthyroidism and ophthalmopathy. TCRdb independently ran MiXCR on the multiplex PCR reads; one entry per CDR3 protein. Of around 190,000 distinct CDR3 sequences in the sample, 15% to 20% were seen once. Sequenced material: blood. Receptors were obtained from a woman aged 45-60 years with Graves' hyperthyroidism. Both conserved end residues are trimmed from each CDR3. Size tells how often a clone was seen (once, few, many) or the class of an expanded clone, and some rows leave it out.

j_gene	v_gene	abundance	len	CDR3aa
TRBJ1-1	TRBV20-1	many	11	SAAPGGDTEAF
TRBJ1-1	TRBV20-1	many	8	STKDTEAF
TRBJ1-2	TRBV6-1	NA	12	ASRQDRVAAGYT
TRBJ1-6	TRBV3-1	many	12	ASSQGGGNSPLH
TRBJ1-1	TRBV7-3	many	12	ASSLGTINTEAF
TRBJ2-2	TRBV4-3	few	10	ASSQAVGELF
TRBJ2-3	TRBV11-2	NA	15	ASSAPSSGSPADTQY
TRBJ1-5	TRBV19	once	11	ASSGQLNQPQH
TRBJ1-2	TRBV6-6	many	12	ASSYYGSPSGYT
TRBJ1-1	TRBV20-1	many	10	SASSENTEAF
TRBJ2-2	TRBV7-9	once	13	ASSCLQGLEGSCF
TRBJ2-5	TRBV19	many	12	ATRAWAAQETQY
TRBJ2-6	TRBV6-6	many	11	ASSYPGSNVLT
TRBJ2-7	TRBV6-5	NA	11	ASSYDGTLEQY
TRBJ1-5	TRBV28	many	13	ASSPSSWGNQPQH
TRBJ1-4	TRBV14	many	12	ASSRGTAIGKLF
TRBJ2-3	TRBV5-6	NA	14	ASSFGTGHHTDTQY
TRBJ1-2	TRBV7-9	NA	11	ASSHRDRDSYT
TRBJ2-1	TRBV6-6	many	12	ASSYRTGYNEQF
TRBJ1-2	TRBV19	many	14	ASSIPTNGDAYGYT
TRBJ2-4	TRBV4-3	NA	15	ASSQDQRIFGENIQY
TRBJ2-7	TRBV19	many	12	ASSIATGPYEQY
TRBJ1-1	TRBV6-5	many	14	ASSYGITPEGNEAF
TRBJ2-7	TRBV6-2/TRBV6-3	many	12	ASSFQGNSYEQY
TRBJ2-1	TRBV11-3	many	12	ASSLDSVSNEQF
TRBJ2-3	TRBV4-1	NA	17	ASSQGGVAGGPGTDTQY
TRBJ1-1	TRBV5-1	few	11	ASSINPDLEAF
TRBJ1-2	TRBV27	NA	12	ASSLLGGANGYT
TRBJ1-2	TRBV7-9	many	12	ASSLANAGYGYT
TRBJ2-5	TRBV25-1	many	18	ASSHTLSGQGRFVQETQY
TRBJ2-7	TRBV6-1	many	9	ASHSSYEQY
TRBJ1-2	TRBV9	many	12	ASSVDGRAYGYT
TRBJ2-2	TRBV15	few	13	ATSTGTGAAGELF
TRBJ1-2	TRBV10-3	NA	15	AISEPPPSAGVYGYT
TRBJ1-2	TRBV15	many	15	ATSRKQWAETNYGYT
TRBJ1-3	TRBV6-1	many	12	ASRGWGAENTIY
TRBJ2-5	TRBV20-1	many	15	SASTGTSGVYQETQY
TRBJ2-3	TRBV7-9	many	13	ASSLFSGDTDTQY
TRBJ1-1	TRBV11-2	many	11	ASSFDMNTEAF
TRBJ2-7	TRBV19	many	10	ASSIEGYEQY
TRBJ2-6	TRBV4-3	few	13	ASSQGQGGANVLT
TRBJ1-2	TRBV6-1	many	11	ASRKQTGAGYT
TRBJ2-2	TRBV11-2	many	11	ASSLDPTGELF
TRBJ2-5	TRBV20-1	NA	15	SARSPGLAGAQETQY
TRBJ1-1	TRBV7-9	many	13	ASSPNRGPGTEAF
TRBJ1-2	TRBV7-2	many	15	ASSLAPGTGSNYGYT
TRBJ2-1	TRBV6-1	many	12	ASSTSGGPNEQF
TRBJ2-7	TRBV5-1	many	12	ASSWGTGSYEQY
TRBJ1-5	TRBV15	many	12	ATSRDRGHQPQH
TRBJ1-2	TRBV11-2	NA	13	ASSLTGSSGSGYT
TRBJ2-6	TRBV20-1	NA	16	SATGGTGSRSGANVLT
TRBJ1-5	TRBV2	many	13	ASSTRTGQDQPQH
TRBJ2-1	TRBV12-3/TRBV12-4	many	14	ASSLSLGLARYEQF
TRBJ2-2	TRBV14	NA	17	ASSQDSKPRQKLSGELF